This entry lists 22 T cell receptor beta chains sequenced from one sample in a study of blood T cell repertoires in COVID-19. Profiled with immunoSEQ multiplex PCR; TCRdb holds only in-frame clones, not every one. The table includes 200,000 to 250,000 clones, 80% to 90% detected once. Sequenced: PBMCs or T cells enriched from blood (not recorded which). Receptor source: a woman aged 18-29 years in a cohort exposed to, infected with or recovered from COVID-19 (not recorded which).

In nucleotides, the CDR3 is TGTGCCAGCGCCGAAGTAGCCCAAGAGACCCAGTACTTC. Amino acids: CASAEVAQETQYF. The rearrangement joins TRBV7-3 to TRBJ2-5; D is undetermined. Trimming removed 8 bases at V and 1 base at J, with 11 bases between. The germline V gene has CDR1 SGHTA and CDR2 FQGTGA. The CDR3 extends over 13 amino acids.

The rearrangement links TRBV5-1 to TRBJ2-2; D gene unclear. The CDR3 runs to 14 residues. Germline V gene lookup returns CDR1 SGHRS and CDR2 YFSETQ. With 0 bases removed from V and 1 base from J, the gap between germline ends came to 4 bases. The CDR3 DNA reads TGCGCCAGCAGCTTGGCAGGGAACACCGGGGAGCTGTTTTTT. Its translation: CASSLAGNTGELFF.

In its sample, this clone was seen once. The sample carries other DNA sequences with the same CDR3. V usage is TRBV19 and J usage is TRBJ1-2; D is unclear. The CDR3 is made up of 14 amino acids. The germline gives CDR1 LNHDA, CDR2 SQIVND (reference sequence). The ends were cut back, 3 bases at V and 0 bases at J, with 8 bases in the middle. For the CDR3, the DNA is TGTGCCAGTAGTATCGTTGGAGCTAACTATGGCTACACCTTC. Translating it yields CASSIVGANYGYTF.

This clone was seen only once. The CDR3 loop is CASSLSSGSFNEQYF. CDR3 sequence (DNA): TGTGCCAGCAGCTTGAGTAGCGGGAGTTTCAACGAGCAGTACTTC. The chain links TRBV5-4 to TRBJ2-7, with TRBD2 matching 9 bases. CDR1 SGHNT and CDR2 YYREEE come from the germline V gene (reference sequence). Trimming removed 1 base from V and 5 bases from J; junction bases left unmatched: 7. There are 15 residues in the CDR3.

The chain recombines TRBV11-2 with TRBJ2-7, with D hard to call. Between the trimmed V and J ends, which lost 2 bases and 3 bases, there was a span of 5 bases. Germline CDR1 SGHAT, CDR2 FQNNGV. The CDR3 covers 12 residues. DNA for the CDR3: TGTGCCAGCAGCTTACAGGACTACGAGCAGTACTTC. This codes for CASSLQDYEQYF.

The CDR3 sequence is CASSPGRPYGYTF. CDR3 in DNA: TGTGCCAGTAGTCCAGGGCGCCCCTATGGCTACACCTTC. This rearrangement joins TRBV19 to TRBJ1-2, with D possibly matching TRBD1 (5 bases). CDR3 length: 13 residues. V lost 5 bases and J lost 4, with 11 bases in between. Germline V gene data show CDR1 as LNHDA and CDR2 as SQIVND (reference sequence).

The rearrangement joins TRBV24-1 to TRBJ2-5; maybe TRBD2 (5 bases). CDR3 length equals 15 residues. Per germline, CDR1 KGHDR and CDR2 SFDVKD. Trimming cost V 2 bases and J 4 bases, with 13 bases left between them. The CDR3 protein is CATSDSGERIETQYF. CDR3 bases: TGTGCCACCAGTGATTCTGGGGAGCGGATAGAGACCCAGTACTTC.

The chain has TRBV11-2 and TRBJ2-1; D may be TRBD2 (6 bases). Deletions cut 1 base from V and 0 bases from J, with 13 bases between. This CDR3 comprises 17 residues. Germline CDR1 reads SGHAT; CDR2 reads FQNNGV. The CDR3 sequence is CASSLGRGRSSYNEQFF. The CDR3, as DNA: TGTGCCAGCAGCTTAGGGCGGGGTCGTAGCTCCTACAATGAGCAGTTCTTC.

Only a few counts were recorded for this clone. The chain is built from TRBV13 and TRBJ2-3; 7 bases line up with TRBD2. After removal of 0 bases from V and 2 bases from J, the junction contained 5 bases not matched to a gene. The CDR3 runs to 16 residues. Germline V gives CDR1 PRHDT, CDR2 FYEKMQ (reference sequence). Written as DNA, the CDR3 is TGTGCCAGCAGCTTAGGCGGTAGCGGGTTCACAGATACGCAGTATTTT. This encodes CASSLGGSGFTDTQYF.

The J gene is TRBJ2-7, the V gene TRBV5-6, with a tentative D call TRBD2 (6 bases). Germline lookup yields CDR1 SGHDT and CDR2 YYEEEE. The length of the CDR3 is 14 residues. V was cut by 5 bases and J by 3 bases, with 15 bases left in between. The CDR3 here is CASSPGLLYYEQYF. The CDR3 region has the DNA TGTGCCAGCAGTCCGGGACTTTTGTACTACGAGCAGTACTTC. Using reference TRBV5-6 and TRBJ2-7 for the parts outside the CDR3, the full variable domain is DAGVTQSPTHLIKTRGQQVTLRCSPKSGHDTVSWYQQALGQGPQFIFQYYEEEERQRGNFPDRFSGHQFPNYSSELNVNALLLGDSALYLCASSPGLLYYEQYFGPGTRLTVT.

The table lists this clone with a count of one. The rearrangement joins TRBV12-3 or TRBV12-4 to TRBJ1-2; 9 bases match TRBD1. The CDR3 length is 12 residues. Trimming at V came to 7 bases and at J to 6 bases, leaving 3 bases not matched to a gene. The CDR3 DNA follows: TGTGCCAGCACCACAGGGGGCAATGGCTACACCTTC. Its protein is CASTTGGNGYTF.

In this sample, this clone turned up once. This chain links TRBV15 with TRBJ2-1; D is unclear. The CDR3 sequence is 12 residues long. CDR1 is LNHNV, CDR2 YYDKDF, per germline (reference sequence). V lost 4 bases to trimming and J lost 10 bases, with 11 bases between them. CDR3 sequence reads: CATSILVGEQFF. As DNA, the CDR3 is TGTGCCACCAGCATTCTAGTCGGAGAGCAGTTCTTC.

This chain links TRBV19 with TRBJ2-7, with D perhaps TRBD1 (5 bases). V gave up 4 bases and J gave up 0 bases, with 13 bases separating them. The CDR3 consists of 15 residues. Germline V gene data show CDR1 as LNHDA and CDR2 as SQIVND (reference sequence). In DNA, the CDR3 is TGTGCCAGTAGTACGAGACAGACCAGCTCCTACGAGCAGTACTTC. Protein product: CASSTRQTSSYEQYF.

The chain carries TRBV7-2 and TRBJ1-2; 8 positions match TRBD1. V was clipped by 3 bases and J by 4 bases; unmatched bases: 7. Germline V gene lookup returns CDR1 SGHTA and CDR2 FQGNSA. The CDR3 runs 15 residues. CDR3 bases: TGTGCCAGCAGCTTTTCGGGACAGGCCACCTATGGCTACACCTTC. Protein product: CASSFSGQATYGYTF.

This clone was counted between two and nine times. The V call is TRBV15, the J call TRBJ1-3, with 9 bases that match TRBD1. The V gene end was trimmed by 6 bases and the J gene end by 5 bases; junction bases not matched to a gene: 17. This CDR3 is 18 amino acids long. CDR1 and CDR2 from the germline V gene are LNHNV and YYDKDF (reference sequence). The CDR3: CATRETTGGSTTRNTIYF. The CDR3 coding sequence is TGTGCCACCAGGGAAACGACAGGGGGATCCACCACCCGAAACACCATATATTTT. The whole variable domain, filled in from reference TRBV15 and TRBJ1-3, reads DAMVIQNPRYQVTQFGKPVTLSCSQTLNHNVMYWYQQKSSQAPKLLFHYYDKDFNNEADTPDNFQSRRPNTSFCFLDIRSPGLGDTAMYLCATRETTGGSTTRNTIYFGEGSWLTVV.

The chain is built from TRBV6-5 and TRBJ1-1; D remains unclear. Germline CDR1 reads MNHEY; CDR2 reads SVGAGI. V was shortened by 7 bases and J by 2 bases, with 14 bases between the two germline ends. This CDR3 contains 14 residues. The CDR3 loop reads CASTQKMANTEAFF. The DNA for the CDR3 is TGTGCCAGCACCCAGAAGATGGCCAACACTGAAGCTTTCTTT.

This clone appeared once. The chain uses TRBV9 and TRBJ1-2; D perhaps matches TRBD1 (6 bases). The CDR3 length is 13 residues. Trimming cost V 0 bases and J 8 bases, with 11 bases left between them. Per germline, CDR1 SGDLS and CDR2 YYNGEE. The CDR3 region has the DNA TGTGCCAGCAGCGTAGTGGGGGCTGAGGGCTACACCTTC. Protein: CASSVVGAEGYTF.

The DNA of the CDR3 is TGTGCCAGCAGCCCGGCGGGGGAAGGCTCCTACGAGCAGTACTTC. Its protein product is CASSPAGEGSYEQYF. The J gene is TRBJ2-7, the V gene TRBV28, with 7 bases lining up with TRBD2. Germline V gene lookup returns CDR1 MDHEN and CDR2 SYDVKM. The CDR3 loop spans 15 amino acids. The J segment lost 0 bases and the V segment lost 6 bases, leaving 8 bases of the junction unmatched.

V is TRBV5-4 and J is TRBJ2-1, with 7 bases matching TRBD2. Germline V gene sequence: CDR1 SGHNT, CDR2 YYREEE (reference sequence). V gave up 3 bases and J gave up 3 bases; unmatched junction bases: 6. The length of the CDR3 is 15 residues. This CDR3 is CASSSRAGRYNEQFF. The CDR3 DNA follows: TGTGCCAGCAGCTCGAGAGCGGGGCGCTACAATGAGCAGTTCTTC. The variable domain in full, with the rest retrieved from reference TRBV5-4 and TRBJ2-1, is ETGVTQSPTHLIKTRGQQVTLRCSSQSGHNTVSWYQQALGQGPQFIFQYYREEENGRGNFPPRFSGLQFPNYSSELNVNALELDDSALYLCASSSRAGRYNEQFFGPGTRLTVL.

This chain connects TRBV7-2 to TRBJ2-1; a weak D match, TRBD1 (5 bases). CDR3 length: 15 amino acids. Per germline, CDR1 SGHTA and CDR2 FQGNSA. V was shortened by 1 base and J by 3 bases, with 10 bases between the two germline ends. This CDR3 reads CASSLEVGRYNEQFF. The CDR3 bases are TGTGCCAGCAGCTTAGAGGTGGGGCGCTACAATGAGCAGTTCTTC.

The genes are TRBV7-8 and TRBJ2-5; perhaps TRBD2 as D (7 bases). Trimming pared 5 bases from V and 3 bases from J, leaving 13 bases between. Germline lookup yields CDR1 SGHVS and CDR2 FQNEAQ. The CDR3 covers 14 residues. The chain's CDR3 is CASSGRGGEETQYF. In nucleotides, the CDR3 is TGTGCCAGCAGCGGACGAGGGGGGGAAGAGACCCAGTACTTC.

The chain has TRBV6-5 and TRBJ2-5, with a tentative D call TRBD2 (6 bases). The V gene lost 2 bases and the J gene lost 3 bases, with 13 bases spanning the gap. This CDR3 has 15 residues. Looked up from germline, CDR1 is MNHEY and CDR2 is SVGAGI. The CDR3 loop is CASSYGGTPKETQYF. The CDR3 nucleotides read TGTGCCAGCAGTTACGGTGGGACTCCAAAAGAGACCCAGTACTTC.